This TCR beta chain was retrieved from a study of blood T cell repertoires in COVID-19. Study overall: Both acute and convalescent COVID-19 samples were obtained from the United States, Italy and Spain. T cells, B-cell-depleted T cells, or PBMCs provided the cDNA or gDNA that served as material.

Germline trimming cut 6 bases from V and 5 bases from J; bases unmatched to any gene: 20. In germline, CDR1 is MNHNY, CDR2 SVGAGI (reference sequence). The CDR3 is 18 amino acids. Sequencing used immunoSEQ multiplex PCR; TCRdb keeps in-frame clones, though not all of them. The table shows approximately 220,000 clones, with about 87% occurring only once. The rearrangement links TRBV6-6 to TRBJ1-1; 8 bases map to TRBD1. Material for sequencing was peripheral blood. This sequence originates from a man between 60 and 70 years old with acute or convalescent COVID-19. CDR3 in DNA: TGTGCCAGCAGCCGACCTCCGCGAACGAACAGGGGGTCTACTGAAGCTTTCTTT. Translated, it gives CASSRPPRTNRGSTEAFF.